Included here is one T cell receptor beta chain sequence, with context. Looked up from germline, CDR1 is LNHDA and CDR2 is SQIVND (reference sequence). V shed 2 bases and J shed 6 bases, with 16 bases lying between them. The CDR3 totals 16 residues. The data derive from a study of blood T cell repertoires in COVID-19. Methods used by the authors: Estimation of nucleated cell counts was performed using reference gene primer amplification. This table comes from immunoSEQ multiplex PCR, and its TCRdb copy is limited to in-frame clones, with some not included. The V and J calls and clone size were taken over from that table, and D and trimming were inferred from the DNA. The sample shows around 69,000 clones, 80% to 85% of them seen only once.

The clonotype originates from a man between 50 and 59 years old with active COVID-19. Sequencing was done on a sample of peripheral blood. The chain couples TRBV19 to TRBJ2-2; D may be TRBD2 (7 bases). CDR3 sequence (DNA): TGTGCCAGTAGTATACGGAGGGGGGGCCCCCCCGGGGAGCTGTTTTTT. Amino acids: CASSIRRGGPPGELFF.